The next 29 T cell receptor beta chains were all read from a single sample in a study of T cell responses to AZD1222 COVID-19 vaccine. This table comes from immunoSEQ multiplex PCR, and its TCRdb copy is limited to in-frame clones, with some not included. Of 140,000 to 150,000 clones in the sample, 85% to 95% are singletons; the top ten hold 12%. The material sequenced was peripheral blood, taken after recovery from COVID-19. These receptors all come from an adult who had recovered from COVID-19.

V and J are TRBV3-1 (or the pseudogene TRBV3-2) and TRBJ1-1; D is unclear. There are 13 residues in the CDR3. CDR1 is LGHDT and CDR2 is YNNKEL in the germline V gene (reference sequence). Between the trimmed V and J ends, which lost 8 bases and 3 bases, there was a span of 13 bases. In DNA form, the CDR3 reads TGTGCCAGCGGCGAAAGGAGATACACTGAAGCTTTCTTT. This encodes CASGERRYTEAFF.

This chain links TRBV6-5 with TRBJ1-4, with D possibly being TRBD1 (6 bases). The V and J ends lost 0 bases and 8 bases respectively, with 13 bases between them. CDR3 length: 15 amino acids. Germline V CDR1 and CDR2: MNHEY, SVGAGI. The CDR3 sequence is CASSYSKGGREKLFF. The DNA for the CDR3 is TGTGCCAGCAGTTACTCGAAAGGGGGGCGAGAAAAACTGTTTTTT.

V is TRBV7-9 and J is TRBJ2-1; 11 positions match TRBD2. The CDR3 covers 13 residues. Germline CDR1 and CDR2: SEHNR and FQNEAQ (reference sequence). The V and J ends lost 9 bases and 10 bases, in that order; junction bases with no gene match: 8. The CDR3, as DNA: TGTGCCAGTAGCGGGAGGGGTCCGGGAGAGCAGTTCTTC. Translated: CASSGRGPGEQFF. Full variable domain (outside the CDR3, taken from reference TRBV7-9 and TRBJ2-1): DTGVSQNPRHKITKRGQNVTFRCDPISEHNRLYWYRQTLGQGPEFLTYFQNEAQLEKSRLLSDRFSAERPKGSFSTLEIQRTEQGDSAMYLCASSGRGPGEQFFGPGTRLTVL.

V gene TRBV11-3 combines with J gene TRBJ1-4; no clear D gene. Germline V gene lookup returns CDR1 SGHNT and CDR2 YENEEA. This CDR3 contains 14 residues. The germline V and J ends were trimmed by 5 bases and 12 bases, with 19 bases remaining between them. The CDR3 region is CASSHFRAGRELFF. CDR3 bases: TGTGCCAGCAGCCACTTTAGGGCGGGAAGGGAACTGTTTTTT.

The V call is TRBV19, the J call TRBJ1-4, with no clear D. The germline gives CDR1 LNHDA, CDR2 SQIVND (reference sequence). Trimming shortened V by 1 base and J by 4 bases, and 7 bases separated the two germline ends. The CDR3 is 14 residues long. The CDR3 DNA reads as TGTGCCAGTAGTATAGGGCAGGTTAATGAAAAACTGTTTTTT. It is translated as CASSIGQVNEKLFF.

The chain couples TRBV5-6 to TRBJ2-7; D may be TRBD2 (5 bases). Trimming removed 3 bases from V and 3 bases from J, with 16 bases in between. The germline V gene encodes CDR1 SGHDT and CDR2 YYEEEE. The CDR3 extends over 15 amino acids. The CDR3 region has the DNA TGTGCCAGCAGCTGGATTCCGGGTGAGGGCTACGAGCAGTACTTC. Translating it yields CASSWIPGEGYEQYF.

This chain connects TRBV6-6 to TRBJ2-2; no reliable D call. CDR1 is MNHNY and CDR2 is SVGAGI in the germline V gene (reference sequence). The CDR3 runs 14 residues. Deletions cut 2 bases from V and 7 bases from J, with 11 bases between. CDR3 region: CASSYGPLGGELFF. The CDR3 DNA follows: TGTGCCAGCAGTTACGGCCCTCTGGGCGGGGAGCTGTTTTTT.

The chain links TRBV6-4 to TRBJ2-1, with 12 bases aligning to TRBD2. Germline V gene data show CDR1 as MRHNA and CDR2 as SNTAGT. The CDR3 covers 14 residues. Trimming removed 0 bases from V and 12 bases from J; junction bases left unmatched: 3. In DNA, the CDR3 is TGTGCCAGCAGTGACTCGACTAGCGGGAGATCGCAGTTCTTC. Protein product: CASSDSTSGRSQFF.

The rearrangement links TRBV4-1 to TRBJ1-2, with D perhaps TRBD1 (5 bases). The V end lost 3 bases, the J end lost 5 bases, and 16 bases lay between the germline ends. The CDR3 is 15 amino acids. The V gene's germline CDR1 is MGHRA and CDR2 YSYEKL. The CDR3: CASSHWGKKRYGYTF. The CDR3 DNA follows: TGCGCCAGCAGCCACTGGGGGAAGAAGAGGTATGGCTACACCTTC.

This chain links TRBV19 with TRBJ1-1, with a weak D call TRBD1 (6 bases). The germline CDR1 and CDR2 sequences are LNHDA and SQIVND (reference sequence). The CDR3 length is 15 residues. V was clipped by 6 bases and J by 0 bases, with 14 bases between them. CDR3 region: CASSLRRGMNTEAFF. The CDR3 coding sequence is TGTGCCAGTAGCCTCCGGAGGGGGATGAACACTGAAGCTTTCTTT. The full variable domain, its missing parts supplied by reference TRBV19 and TRBJ1-1, is DGGITQSPKYLFRKEGQNVTLSCEQNLNHDAMYWYRQDPGQGLRLIYYSQIVNDFQKGDIAEGYSVSREKKESFPLTVTSAQKNPTAFYLCASSLRRGMNTEAFFGQGTRLTVV.

The chain combines TRBV4-1 with TRBJ2-7; 8 bases map to TRBD2. V gave up 3 bases and J gave up 6 bases; unmatched junction bases: 13. The CDR3 length is 16 residues. The germline gives CDR1 MGHRA, CDR2 YSYEKL. This chain's CDR3 is CASSHLLRGGTGEQYF. The CDR3 DNA reads TGCGCCAGCAGCCATCTCCTCCGGGGGGGGACGGGCGAGCAGTACTTC.

The V call is TRBV27, the J call TRBJ1-5; the D is unclear. Deletions cut 3 bases from V and 5 bases from J, with 8 bases between. The CDR3 is made up of 13 amino acids. Germline V lookup: CDR1 MNHEY, CDR2 SMNVEV (reference sequence). The CDR3 region is CASSFKAYQPQHF. The CDR3 nucleotides are TGTGCCAGCAGTTTTAAAGCTTATCAGCCCCAGCATTTT.

CDR3 protein: CSASRTGGVSNQPQHF. CDR3 sequence (DNA): TGCAGTGCTAGTAGGACAGGGGGAGTCTCGAATCAGCCCCAGCATTTT. The rearrangement links TRBV20-1 to TRBJ1-5; 10 nucleotides line up with TRBD1. CDR3 length: 16 amino acids. The V gene end was trimmed by 3 bases and the J gene end by 4 bases; junction bases not matched to a gene: 9. Germline V gene sequence: CDR1 DFQATT, CDR2 SNEGSKA (reference sequence).

This clone was recorded once. This chain uses TRBV11-2 with TRBJ2-7; no firm D call. The CDR3 totals 16 residues. Per germline, CDR1 SGHAT and CDR2 FQNNGV. V lost 5 bases, J lost 5 bases, and 22 bases lay in between. CDR3 in DNA: TGTGCCAGCAGCCCAAGGCCGTTTCAAGGGATCGACGAGCAGTACTTC. It codes for CASSPRPFQGIDEQYF.

The chain has TRBV29-1 and TRBJ2-3; 7 positions agree with TRBD2. The germline V gene encodes CDR1 SQVTM and CDR2 ANQGSEA. This CDR3 contains 15 residues. J lost 0 bases, V lost 3 bases, and 6 bases had no gene match. Here the CDR3 reads CSVEIGLVSTDTQYF. The CDR3, as DNA: TGCAGCGTTGAGATAGGACTAGTAAGCACAGATACGCAGTATTTT.

The count of this clone is one. This chain joins TRBV28 and TRBJ2-3; 7 bases fit TRBD1. The germline V gene encodes CDR1 MDHEN and CDR2 SYDVKM. V dropped 6 bases and J dropped 4; count of bases not matched to a gene: 13. The CDR3 consists of 16 residues. CDR3: CASSLDRAQTSDTQYF. The CDR3 region has the DNA TGTGCCAGCAGCCTCGACAGGGCCCAAACTTCAGATACGCAGTATTTT.

This chain joins TRBV6-6 and TRBJ2-1, with 9 bases identical to TRBD2. V lost 7 bases to trimming and J lost 6 bases; unmatched junction nucleotides: 7. Germline V gives CDR1 MNHNY, CDR2 SVGAGI (reference sequence). This CDR3 spans 14 amino acids. This CDR3 reads CASNPGLASNEQFF. In nucleotides, the CDR3 is TGTGCCAGCAACCCGGGACTAGCAAGCAATGAGCAGTTCTTC.

The chain joins TRBV15 to TRBJ2-1; a weak D match, TRBD1 (6 bases). From germline, CDR1 is LNHNV and CDR2 YYDKDF (reference sequence). The CDR3 sequence is 16 residues long. V was shortened by 0 bases and J by 5 bases, with 14 bases between the two germline ends. This chain's CDR3 is CATSRDGGWGHNEQFF. CDR3 nucleotide sequence: TGTGCCACCAGCAGAGATGGGGGATGGGGGCACAATGAGCAGTTCTTC.

The chain has TRBV5-4 and TRBJ2-2; perhaps TRBD2 as D (5 bases). The CDR3 extends over 15 amino acids. V gave up 3 bases and J gave up 4 bases, with 13 bases separating them. Germline V gene data show CDR1 as SGHNT and CDR2 as YYREEE (reference sequence). The CDR3 here is CASSSPSLLTGELFF. In DNA form, the CDR3 reads TGTGCCAGCAGCTCGCCTAGCCTACTCACCGGGGAGCTGTTTTTT.

This chain connects TRBV19 to TRBJ1-4, with D uncertain. V dropped 7 bases and J dropped 0 bases, with 15 bases sitting between them. The V gene's germline CDR1 is LNHDA and CDR2 SQIVND (reference sequence). This CDR3 is 16 amino acids long. CDR3 bases: TGTGCCAGTACCACAAAGGCCGGTGCAACTAATGAAAAACTGTTTTTT. It encodes CASTTKAGATNEKLFF.

The chain is built from TRBV5-5 and TRBJ1-2, with D possibly being TRBD1 (5 bases). This CDR3 is 14 amino acids long. CDR1 and CDR2 from the germline V gene are SGHKS and YYEKEE (reference sequence). Trimming took 4 bases from V and 2 from J, leaving 12 bases between them. The CDR3 loop reads CASSPYQGNYGYTF. CDR3 DNA: TGTGCCAGCAGCCCATACCAGGGAAACTATGGCTACACCTTC.

The V and J genes are TRBV7-9 and TRBJ2-2; unclear D gene. Trimming left V 2 bases short and J 7 bases short, with 11 bases between. Germline CDR1 is SEHNR and CDR2 is FQNEAQ (reference sequence). The CDR3 totals 14 residues. The CDR3 nucleotides read TGTGCCAGCAGCTTATCTAGAACGGGCGGGGAGCTGTTTTTT. It translates to CASSLSRTGGELFF.

J is TRBJ1-1 and V is TRBV27, with D uncertain. Germline V gives CDR1 MNHEY, CDR2 SMNVEV (reference sequence). There are 15 residues in the CDR3. Trimming took 5 bases from V and 0 from J, leaving 13 bases between them. The CDR3, as DNA: TGTGCCAGCAGTACGAACGGTATCTTGAACACTGAAGCTTTCTTT. This sequence encodes CASSTNGILNTEAFF.

This clone appeared once. CDR3 sequence: CASSFGEKGTEAFF. The CDR3 nucleotides read TGCGCCAGCAGTTTCGGGGAAAAAGGGACTGAAGCTTTCTTT. The chain has TRBV10-1 and TRBJ1-1; no firm D call. This CDR3 is built from 14 residues. With 5 bases removed from V and 5 bases from J, the gap between germline ends came to 15 bases. Germline V CDR1 and CDR2: WNHNN, SYGVQD (reference sequence).

The rearrangement joins TRBV5-1 to TRBJ2-2; 7 bases align to TRBD2. This CDR3 region has 13 residues. With V trimmed by 5 bases and J by 5 bases, 3 bases remained unmatched. Germline lookup yields CDR1 SGHRS and CDR2 YFSETQ. The chain's CDR3 is CASRVSGTGELFF. The DNA of the CDR3 is TGCGCCAGCAGGGTTAGCGGGACCGGGGAGCTGTTTTTT. Looking up the rest from reference TRBV5-1 and TRBJ2-2 gives the full variable domain: KAGVTQTPRYLIKTRGQQVTLSCSPISGHRSVSWYQQTPGQGLQFLFEYFSETQRNKGNFPGRFSGRQFSNSRSEMNVSTLELGDSALYLCASRVSGTGELFFGEGSRLTVL.

The chain combines TRBV6-1 with TRBJ1-1; 9 bases fit TRBD1. J gave up 4 bases and V 3 bases, and 6 bases lay outside the gene matches. Germline V gene lookup returns CDR1 MNHNS and CDR2 SASEGT. This CDR3 contains 15 residues. The CDR3 bases are TGTGCCAGCAGTGAGGGGACAGGGACGGGCACTGAAGCTTTCTTT. Its translation is CASSEGTGTGTEAFF.

This chain links TRBV5-1 with TRBJ2-1; D is undetermined. V was pared by 1 base and J by 7 bases, with 6 bases between. The germline V gene encodes CDR1 SGHRS and CDR2 YFSETQ. CDR3 length: 12 residues. In nucleotides, the CDR3 is TGCGCCAGCAGCTTGACCGCTAATGAGCAGTTCTTC. Translation: CASSLTANEQFF. Combining the CDR3 with reference TRBV5-1 and TRBJ2-1 gives the whole variable domain KAGVTQTPRYLIKTRGQQVTLSCSPISGHRSVSWYQQTPGQGLQFLFEYFSETQRNKGNFPGRFSGRQFSNSRSEMNVSTLELGDSALYLCASSLTANEQFFGPGTRLTVL.

The rearrangement uses TRBV5-1 and TRBJ2-2; D gene uncertain. CDR1 is SGHRS, CDR2 YFSETQ, per germline. The CDR3 covers 17 residues. V dropped 2 bases and J dropped 1 base, with 15 bases sitting between them. The CDR3 coding sequence is TGCGCCAGCAGCTTTGGACCCGAGCTAGGGAACACCGGGGAGCTGTTTTTT. Protein: CASSFGPELGNTGELFF.

For the CDR3, the DNA is TGCAGTGCTAGACCTTACGAGCAGTACTTC. It codes for CSARPYEQYF. The chain employs TRBV20-1 and TRBJ2-7, with D unclear. This CDR3 has 10 residues. Trimming pared 2 bases from V and 4 bases from J, leaving 3 bases between. From germline, CDR1 is DFQATT and CDR2 SNEGSKA (reference sequence).